The 15 T cell receptor beta chains listed next were all sequenced from one sample in a study of control samples from healthy donors and cancer patients. The table came from immunoSEQ multiplex PCR; TCRdb's copy has only in-frame clones and leaves some out. The table records 90,000 to 120,000 clones, approximately 80% of them present only once. The specimen sequenced was blood. The source of these receptors is a young man in good health.

V and J are TRBV15 and TRBJ1-6; D gene unclear. Germline V gives CDR1 LNHNV, CDR2 YYDKDF (reference sequence). Trimming shortened V by 1 base and J by 9 bases, and 7 bases separated the two germline ends. CDR3 size: 13 residues. CDR3 nucleotides: TGTGCCACCAGCAGAGTCTCCGGTTCACCCCTCCACTTT. It codes for CATSRVSGSPLHF.

V is TRBV7-2 and J is TRBJ1-2; D is perhaps TRBD1 (5 bases). CDR1 and CDR2 from the germline V gene are SGHTA and FQGNSA. This CDR3 is 15 amino acids long. V lost 5 bases to trimming and J lost 4 bases, with 17 bases between them. The CDR3, as DNA: TGTGCCAGCAGCACCAGGGCTCCACTAGGCTATGGCTACACCTTC. Protein product: CASSTRAPLGYGYTF.

This chain uses TRBV10-2 with TRBJ2-3, with 12 bases matching TRBD2. V was clipped by 4 bases and J by 1 base; unmatched bases: 0. The CDR3 extends over 15 amino acids. The V gene's germline CDR1 is WSHSY and CDR2 SAAADI. CDR3 DNA: TGCGCCAGCAGTGGACTAGCGGGGGGCACAGATACGCAGTATTTT. It codes for CASSGLAGGTDTQYF.

This chain connects TRBV28 to TRBJ1-2; no definite D call. V was clipped by 7 bases and J by 4 bases, with 13 bases between them. Germline V gene lookup returns CDR1 MDHEN and CDR2 SYDVKM. This CDR3 has 13 residues. CDR3 protein: CASNNDIPYGYTF. DNA for the CDR3: TGTGCCAGCAACAACGACATTCCCTATGGCTACACCTTC.

V and J are TRBV5-1 and TRBJ2-1; possibly TRBD1 for D (5 bases). CDR3 length: 15 amino acids. Trimming cost V 3 bases and J 2 bases, with 12 bases left between them. Germline CDR1 is SGHRS and CDR2 is YFSETQ. The CDR3 DNA reads TGCGCCAGCAGCTCGCAGGGTGCGGCCTACAATGAGCAGTTCTTC. This gives the protein CASSSQGAAYNEQFF.

V usage is TRBV19 and J usage is TRBJ1-1, with 9 nucleotides matching TRBD1. Germline loops: CDR1 LNHDA, CDR2 SQIVND (reference sequence). After removal of 4 bases from V and 9 bases from J, the junction contained 15 bases not matched to a gene. There are 16 residues in the CDR3. The CDR3 sequence is CASSTEGAGQGLKAFF. The CDR3 DNA reads as TGTGCCAGTAGTACGGAAGGAGCGGGACAGGGACTAAAAGCTTTCTTT.

This clone has only a few counts. The chain employs TRBV9 and TRBJ1-4, with D perhaps matching TRBD1 (6 bases). V was clipped by 5 bases and J by 4 bases, with 15 bases between them. Looked up from germline, CDR1 is SGDLS and CDR2 is YYNGEE. This CDR3 region has 15 residues. The CDR3 DNA sequence: TGTGCCAGCAGTTCCGTGAGGGGGAATAATGAAAAACTGTTTTTT. This sequence encodes CASSSVRGNNEKLFF.

J is TRBJ1-2 and V is TRBV4-2; 8 bases agree with TRBD1. Germline V gene data show CDR1 as LGHNA and CDR2 as YNFKEQ. Germline trimming cut 0 bases from V and 5 bases from J; bases unmatched to any gene: 8. This CDR3 is built from 16 residues. CDR3 sequence: CASSQDRRQGLYGYTF. CDR3 nucleotide sequence: TGTGCCAGCAGCCAAGATCGGAGACAGGGGTTATATGGCTACACCTTC.

This chain joins TRBV6-5 and TRBJ2-3; D unresolved. V lost 2 bases to trimming and J lost 0 bases, with 9 bases between them. Germline V gene sequence: CDR1 MNHEY, CDR2 SVGAGI. The CDR3 length is 15 residues. The CDR3 region is CASSYRLTSTDTQYF. In DNA, the CDR3 is TGTGCCAGCAGTTACCGGCTCACTAGCACAGATACGCAGTATTTT.

This clone came up once. V and J are TRBV19 and TRBJ1-4; the D is unclear. The germline CDR1 and CDR2 sequences are LNHDA and SQIVND (reference sequence). V was shortened by 6 bases and J by 3 bases, with 14 bases between the two germline ends. This CDR3 is 15 amino acids long. CDR3 region: CASRGDRLANEKLFF. The DNA of the CDR3 is TGTGCCAGTAGGGGCGATCGACTGGCTAATGAAAAACTGTTTTTT.

The chain links TRBV7-2 to TRBJ2-3; D is unresolved. Germline V gene data show CDR1 as SGHTA and CDR2 as FQGNSA. This CDR3 spans 14 amino acids. V was pared by 4 bases and J by 1 base, with 9 bases between. This CDR3 reads CASSSPGGTDTQYF. The CDR3 coding sequence is TGTGCCAGCAGCTCCCCAGGCGGCACAGATACGCAGTATTTT.

The J gene is TRBJ1-2, the V gene TRBV7-8, with 9 bases fitting TRBD1. Trimming removed 5 bases from V and 1 base from J; junction bases left unmatched: 11. Per germline, CDR1 SGHVS and CDR2 FQNEAQ. The CDR3 totals 17 residues. The chain's CDR3 is CASSPGQGVTFNYGYTF. CDR3 DNA sequence: TGTGCCAGCAGCCCGGGACAGGGAGTAACCTTTAACTATGGCTACACCTTC.

The chain links TRBV29-1 to TRBJ2-5, with D perhaps given as TRBD1 or TRBD2 (5 bases each). The CDR3 is made up of 13 amino acids. V lost 6 bases to trimming and J lost 1 base, with 12 bases between them. Germline-derived CDR1 and CDR2 are SQVTM and ANQGSEA. This CDR3 reads CSVDPGPQETQYF. In DNA, the CDR3 is TGCAGCGTGGACCCGGGGCCCCAAGAGACCCAGTACTTC.

The chain combines TRBV20-1 with TRBJ1-2; D might be TRBD1 (5 bases). CDR1 is DFQATT, CDR2 SNEGSKA, per germline (reference sequence). This CDR3 has 10 residues. Trimming shortened V by 3 bases and J by 13 bases, and 12 bases separated the two germline ends. DNA of the CDR3: TGCAGTGCTAGGGCAGCCGGGGCCACCTTC. Translation: CSARAAGATF.

As regards this clone: Other DNA sequences in this sample translate to the same CDR3. V and J are TRBV28 and TRBJ2-7; TRBD1 aligns across 7 bases. Germline CDR1 and CDR2: MDHEN and SYDVKM. J gave up 6 bases and V 9 bases, and 11 bases lay outside the gene matches. The CDR3 is 13 amino acids. The CDR3: CASSRGTVGEQYV. CDR3 DNA sequence: TGTGCCAGTAGTAGAGGGACAGTCGGCGAGCAGTACGTC.